Detailed here is one T cell receptor (beta chain). Sequenced by immunoSEQ multiplex PCR; TCRdb stores in-frame clones only, minus some. This sample has some 100,000 clones; 91% occur once, and the top ten carry roughly 2.7%. These data originate in a study of siplizumab effects on memory and regulatory T cells. Germline V gene sequence: CDR1 SNHLY, CDR2 FYNNEI. The CDR3 totals 14 residues. Trimming left V 5 bases short and J 5 bases short, with 12 bases between. The chain employs TRBV2 and TRBJ2-2; D is possibly TRBD2 (5 bases). The sequenced material came from CD4+ T cells sorted from blood. The receptor's source is a human donor in good health. Some clones in this sample may be carry-over from other donors' samples. The CDR3 bases are TGTGCCAGCAGTCCGGAGGTGCGGACCGGGGAGCTGTTTTTT. Translated, it gives CASSPEVRTGELFF.